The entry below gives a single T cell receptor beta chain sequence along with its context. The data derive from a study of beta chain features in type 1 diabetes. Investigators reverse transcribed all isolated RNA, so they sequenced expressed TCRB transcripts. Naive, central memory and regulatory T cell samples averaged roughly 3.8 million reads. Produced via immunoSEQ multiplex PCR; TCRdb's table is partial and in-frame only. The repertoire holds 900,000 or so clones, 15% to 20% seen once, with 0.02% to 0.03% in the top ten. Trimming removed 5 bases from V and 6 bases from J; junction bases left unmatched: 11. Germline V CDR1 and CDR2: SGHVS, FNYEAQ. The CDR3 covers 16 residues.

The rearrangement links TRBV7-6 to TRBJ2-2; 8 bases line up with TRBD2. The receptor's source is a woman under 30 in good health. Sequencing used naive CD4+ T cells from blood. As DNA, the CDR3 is TGTGCCAGCAGCCGGGGGGGAGGCCAACGACCCGGGGAGCTGTTTTTT. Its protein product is CASSRGGGQRPGELFF.